This entry describes one TCR beta chain. This clonotype has just a few counts. Its antigen is still unknown. No per-base quality is available; no much larger clone lies one base away. The TCR beta CDR3 regions were amplified from RNA transcripts. The first round of RT-PCR for the TCR CDR3 was performed with the HTBI primer set and the Qiagen OneStep RT-PCR kit. Libraries were constructed in a second round of multiplex PCR, after which size selection and purification were carried out. Libraries were sequenced paired-end with 100 bp reads on an Illumina HiSeq2000. Regarding the original processing steps: SOAPnuke was used to process the raw data, with reads discarded if the reads contained adapters or uncalled bases, had a mean Phred below 15, or lacked an exact constant-primer or identifier match. COPE v1.2.5 was used to merge the high-quality paired reads, and each unique nucleotide sequence was defined as a clonotype. MiTCR v1.1 was used to align clonotypes to the IMGT TRBV, TRBD and TRBJ reference segments. The analysis was restricted to V-J combinations with a frequency above 0.0001, which together covered just over 98% of the repertoires. A TCS score was defined as the ratio between F50 (clonal expansion) and ExV (chaos), using BLOSUM62-based TCRdist between CDR3 peptides within each V-J. Welch's t-statistics and random forest reduced some 510 V-J features to fewer than 15, which were used in a naive Bayes classifier (R e1071). The raw public data were reprocessed by TCRdb itself: fastp quality trimming at Q25, MiXCR clonotype calling, in-frame beta chains only. Each CDR3 protein gets just one entry, which takes the most common genes and DNA from the rows behind it. TCRdb's processing, not the study's, gives the V and J calls here. Here the sample has about 590,000 distinct CDR3 sequences; around a sixth occur a single time. Of the sample, around 7.5% falls within the top ten clones.

This entry comes from a study of T cells in Graves' hyperthyroidism and ophthalmopathy (dated by TCRdb to between 2018 and 2021). About the study as a whole: Peripheral blood samples were taken at initial diagnosis, before any treatment was given. To identify TCR V-J signatures that set the groups apart, the researchers used a discovery cohort of about a hundred patients, made up of 40 to 45 with Graves' ophthalmopathy and some 58 with stable Graves' hyperthyroidism. An independent validation cohort of fewer than 20 hyperthyroidism patients and approximately 17 patients who later progressed to ophthalmopathy tested prospective prediction of ophthalmopathy. The approximately 98 discovery patients were randomly divided into training and test sets at a 7:3 ratio. In about 6 Graves' hyperthyroidism patients, the study also compared T-cell repertoires from thyroid tissue with T-cell repertoires from blood. After blood sampling, hyperthyroidism patients were treated with methimazole at a starting dose of 30 mg daily, and ophthalmopathy patients were treated with high-dose intravenous methylprednisolone. TCR Vbeta CDR3 sequencing of 120 to 150 peripheral blood samples (more than 40 ophthalmopathy, 70 to 85 hyperthyroidism and roughly 17 progressor patients) is reported in the paper.

A patient counted as having stable Graves' hyperthyroidism if no progression to ophthalmopathy occurred over 18 months of follow-up. The hyperthyroidism patients were between 18 and 65 years old and newly diagnosed, with a disease duration of less than 2 months. Exclusion was applied to patients with uncontrolled infections, other autoimmune diseases, pregnancy or lactation. Clinical symptoms, serum thyroxine and TRAb, thyroid ultrasound, and orbital computed tomography formed the basis for the diagnoses. Ficoll-Paque density gradient centrifugation was used to isolate PBMCs from about 9.4 ml of fresh peripheral blood. Trizol reagent was used to extract total RNA, and RNA quality was then checked on an Agilent 2100 Bioanalyzer. Summary of the overall study and its limitations: In cross-validation, a model built on a 13 V-J signature told ophthalmopathy apart from stable hyperthyroidism with 85% to 90% sensitivity and roughly 81% specificity, and in testing the same model reached 80%/75%. Most expanded thyroid clonotypes (frequency above 0.001) were also found in blood, which suggests that blood repertoires may mirror thyroid immune responses. No statistical method was used to fix the sample size in advance, and group allocation was not hidden from the investigators. In validation, progression to ophthalmopathy was predicted by the model with nearly 71% sensitivity and roughly 76% specificity, a median of around 5.9 months before onset.

Trimming removed 1 base from V and 5 bases from J; the gene matches leave 1 base unexplained. Taken from cysteine to phenylalanine, the CDR3 has 13 residues. Of the read, only the CDR3 DNA is kept; its 39 bases are in frame from base 1. CDR1 SGHNT and CDR2 YYREEE are derived from the germline V gene (reference sequence). This receptor was obtained from a young woman with Graves' hyperthyroidism. The sample comprised blood. This chain is built from TRBV5-4 and TRBJ2-5; TRBD2 aligns with 8 central bases. This receptor carries the CDR3 CASSLRTSETQYF. The DNA sequence follows: TGTGCCAGCAGCTTGCGGACTAGCGAGACCCAGTACTTC.